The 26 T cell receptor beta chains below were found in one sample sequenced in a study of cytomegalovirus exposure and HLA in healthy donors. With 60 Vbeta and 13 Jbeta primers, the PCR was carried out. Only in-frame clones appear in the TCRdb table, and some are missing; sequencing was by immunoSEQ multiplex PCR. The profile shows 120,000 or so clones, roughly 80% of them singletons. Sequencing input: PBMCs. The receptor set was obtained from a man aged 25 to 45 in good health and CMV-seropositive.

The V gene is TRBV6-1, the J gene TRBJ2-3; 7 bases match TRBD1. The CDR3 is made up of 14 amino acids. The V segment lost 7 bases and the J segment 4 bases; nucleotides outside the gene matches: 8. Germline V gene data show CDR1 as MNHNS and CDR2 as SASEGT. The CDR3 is CASTGQVRADTQYF. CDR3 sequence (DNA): TGTGCCAGCACCGGACAGGTCAGGGCAGATACGCAGTATTTT.

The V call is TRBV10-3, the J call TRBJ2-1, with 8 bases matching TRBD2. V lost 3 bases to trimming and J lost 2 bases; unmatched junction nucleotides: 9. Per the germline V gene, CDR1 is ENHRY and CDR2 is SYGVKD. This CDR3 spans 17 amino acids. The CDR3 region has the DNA TGTGCCATCAGTGATCCTTCAAGCGGGAGAACCTACAATGAGCAGTTCTTC. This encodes CAISDPSSGRTYNEQFF.

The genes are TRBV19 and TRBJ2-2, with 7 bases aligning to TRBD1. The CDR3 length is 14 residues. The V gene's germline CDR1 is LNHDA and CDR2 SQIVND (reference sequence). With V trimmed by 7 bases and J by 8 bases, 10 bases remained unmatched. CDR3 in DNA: TGTGCCAGTAATCCTAGACAGGGTTGGGGGGAGCTGTTTTTT. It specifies CASNPRQGWGELFF.

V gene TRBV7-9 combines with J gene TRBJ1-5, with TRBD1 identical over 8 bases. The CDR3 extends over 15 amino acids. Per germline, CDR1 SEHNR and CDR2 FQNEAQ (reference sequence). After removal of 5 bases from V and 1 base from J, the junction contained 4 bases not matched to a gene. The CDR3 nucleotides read TGTGCCAGCAGCGCTACAGGGGGAAGCAATCAGCCCCAGCATTTT. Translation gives CASSATGGSNQPQHF. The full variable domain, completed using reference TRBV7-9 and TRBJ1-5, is DTGVSQNPRHKITKRGQNVTFRCDPISEHNRLYWYRQTLGQGPEFLTYFQNEAQLEKSRLLSDRFSAERPKGSFSTLEIQRTEQGDSAMYLCASSATGGSNQPQHFGDGTRLSIL.

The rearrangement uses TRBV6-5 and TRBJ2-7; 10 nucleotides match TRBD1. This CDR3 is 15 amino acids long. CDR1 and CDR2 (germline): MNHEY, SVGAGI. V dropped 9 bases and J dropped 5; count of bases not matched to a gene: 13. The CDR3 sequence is CASRRWGQGSNEQYF. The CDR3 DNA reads TGTGCCAGTCGAAGGTGGGGACAGGGGAGTAACGAGCAGTACTTC.

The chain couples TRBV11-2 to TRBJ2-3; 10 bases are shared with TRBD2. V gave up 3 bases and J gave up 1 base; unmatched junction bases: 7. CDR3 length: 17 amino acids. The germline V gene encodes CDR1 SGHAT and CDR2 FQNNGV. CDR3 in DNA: TGTGCCAGCAGCTTCTCAACTAGCGGGGTCCGCACAGATACGCAGTATTTT. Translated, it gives CASSFSTSGVRTDTQYF.

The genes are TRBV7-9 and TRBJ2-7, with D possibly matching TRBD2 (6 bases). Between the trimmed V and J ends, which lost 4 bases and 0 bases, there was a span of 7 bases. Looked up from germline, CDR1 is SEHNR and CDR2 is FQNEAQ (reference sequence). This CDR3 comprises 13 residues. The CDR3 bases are TGTGCCAGCAGCTCCGGGGGCTCCTACGAGCAGTACTTC. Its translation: CASSSGGSYEQYF.

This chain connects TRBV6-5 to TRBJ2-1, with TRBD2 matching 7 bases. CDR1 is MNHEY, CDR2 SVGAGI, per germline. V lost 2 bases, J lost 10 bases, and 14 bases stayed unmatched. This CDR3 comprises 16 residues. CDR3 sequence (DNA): TGTGCCAGCAGTTACATTGGGGAGGGTGTACCGGGCGAGCAGTTCTTC. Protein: CASSYIGEGVPGEQFF.

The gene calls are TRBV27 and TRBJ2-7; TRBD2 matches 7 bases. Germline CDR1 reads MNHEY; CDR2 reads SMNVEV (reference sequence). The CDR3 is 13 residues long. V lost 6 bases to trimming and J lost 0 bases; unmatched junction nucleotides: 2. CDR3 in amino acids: CASRGTTSYEQYF. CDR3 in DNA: TGTGCCAGCAGGGGGACTACCTCCTACGAGCAGTACTTC.

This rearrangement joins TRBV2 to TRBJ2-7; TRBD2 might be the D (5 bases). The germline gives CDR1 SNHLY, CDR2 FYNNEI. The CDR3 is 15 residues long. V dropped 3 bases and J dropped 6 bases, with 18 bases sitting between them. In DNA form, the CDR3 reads TGTGCCAGCAGTGAGATCGGGCGGGCTCACGGCGAGCAGTACTTC. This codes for CASSEIGRAHGEQYF.

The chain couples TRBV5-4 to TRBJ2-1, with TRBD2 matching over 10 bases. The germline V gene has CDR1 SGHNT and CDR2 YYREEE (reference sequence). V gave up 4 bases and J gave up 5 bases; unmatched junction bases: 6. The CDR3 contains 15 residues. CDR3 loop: CASSGGLAMNNEQFF. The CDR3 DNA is TGTGCCAGCAGCGGGGGACTAGCGATGAACAATGAGCAGTTCTTC.

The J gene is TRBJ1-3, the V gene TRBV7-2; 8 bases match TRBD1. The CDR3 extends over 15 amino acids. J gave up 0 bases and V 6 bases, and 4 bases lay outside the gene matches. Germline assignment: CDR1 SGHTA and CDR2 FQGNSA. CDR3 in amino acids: CASRSGQGSGNTIYF. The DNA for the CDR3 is TGTGCCAGCAGATCCGGACAGGGCTCTGGAAACACCATATATTTT. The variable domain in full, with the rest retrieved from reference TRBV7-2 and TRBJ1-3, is GAGVSQSPSNKVTEKGKDVELRCDPISGHTALYWYRQSLGQGLEFLIYFQGNSAPDKSGLPSDRFSAERTGGSVSTLTIQRTQQEDSAVYLCASRSGQGSGNTIYFGEGSWLTVV.

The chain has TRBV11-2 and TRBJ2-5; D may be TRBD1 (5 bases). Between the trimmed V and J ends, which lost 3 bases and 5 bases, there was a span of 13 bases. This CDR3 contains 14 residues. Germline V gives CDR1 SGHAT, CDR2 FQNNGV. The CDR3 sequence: CASSFDRLGETQYF. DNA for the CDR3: TGTGCCAGCAGCTTCGACAGACTGGGTGAGACCCAGTACTTC.

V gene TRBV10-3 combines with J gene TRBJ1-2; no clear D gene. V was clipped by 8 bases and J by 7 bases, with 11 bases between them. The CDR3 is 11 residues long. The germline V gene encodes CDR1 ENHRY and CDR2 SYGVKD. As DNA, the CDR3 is TGTGCCATCCTGGGTTCGGGTGGCTACACCTTC. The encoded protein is CAILGSGGYTF.

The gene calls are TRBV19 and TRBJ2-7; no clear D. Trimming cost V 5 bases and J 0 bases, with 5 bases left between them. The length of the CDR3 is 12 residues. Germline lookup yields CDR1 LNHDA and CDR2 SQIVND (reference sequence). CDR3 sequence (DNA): TGTGCCAGTAGTCCCGGCTCCTACGAGCAGTACTTC. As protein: CASSPGSYEQYF.

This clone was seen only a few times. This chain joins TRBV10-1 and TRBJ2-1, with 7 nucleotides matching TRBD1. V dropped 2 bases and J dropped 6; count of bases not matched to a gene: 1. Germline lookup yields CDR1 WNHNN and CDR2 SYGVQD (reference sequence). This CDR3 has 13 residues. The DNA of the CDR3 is TGCGCCAGCAGTGAGAACAGGGGCAATGAGCAGTTCTTC. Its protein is CASSENRGNEQFF.

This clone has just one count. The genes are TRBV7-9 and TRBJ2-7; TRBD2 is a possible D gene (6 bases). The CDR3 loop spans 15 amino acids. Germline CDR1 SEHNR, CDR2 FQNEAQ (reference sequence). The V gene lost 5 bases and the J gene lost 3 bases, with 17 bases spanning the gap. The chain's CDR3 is CASSAGTAGFYEQYF. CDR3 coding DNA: TGTGCCAGCAGCGCAGGGACTGCCGGATTCTACGAGCAGTACTTC. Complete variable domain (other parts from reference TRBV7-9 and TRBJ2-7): DTGVSQNPRHKITKRGQNVTFRCDPISEHNRLYWYRQTLGQGPEFLTYFQNEAQLEKSRLLSDRFSAERPKGSFSTLEIQRTEQGDSAMYLCASSAGTAGFYEQYFGPGTRLTVT.

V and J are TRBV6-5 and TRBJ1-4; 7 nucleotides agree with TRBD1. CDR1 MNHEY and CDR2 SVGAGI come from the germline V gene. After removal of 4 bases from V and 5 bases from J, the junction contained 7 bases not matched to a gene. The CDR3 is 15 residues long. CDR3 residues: CASSSMGQQNEKLFF. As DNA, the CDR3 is TGTGCCAGCAGTTCTATGGGACAGCAAAATGAAAAACTGTTTTTT.

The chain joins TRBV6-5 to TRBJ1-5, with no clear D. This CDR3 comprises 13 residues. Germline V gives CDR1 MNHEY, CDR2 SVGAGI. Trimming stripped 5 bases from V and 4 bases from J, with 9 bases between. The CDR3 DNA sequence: TGTGCCAGCAGTCAAACTATTAATCAGCCCCAGCATTTT. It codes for CASSQTINQPQHF.

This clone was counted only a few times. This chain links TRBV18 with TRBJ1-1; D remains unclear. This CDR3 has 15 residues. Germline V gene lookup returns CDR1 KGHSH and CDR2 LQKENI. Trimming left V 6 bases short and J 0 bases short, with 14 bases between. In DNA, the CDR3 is TGTGCCAGCTCGCCCCAAACCGGGGTGAACACTGAAGCTTTCTTT. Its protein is CASSPQTGVNTEAFF.

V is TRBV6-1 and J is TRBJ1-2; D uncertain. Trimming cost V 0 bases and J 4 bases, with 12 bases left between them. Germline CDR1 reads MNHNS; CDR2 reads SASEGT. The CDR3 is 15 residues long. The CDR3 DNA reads TGTGCCAGCAGTGAAGCGCCAGATTATTCCTATGGCTACACCTTC. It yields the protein CASSEAPDYSYGYTF.

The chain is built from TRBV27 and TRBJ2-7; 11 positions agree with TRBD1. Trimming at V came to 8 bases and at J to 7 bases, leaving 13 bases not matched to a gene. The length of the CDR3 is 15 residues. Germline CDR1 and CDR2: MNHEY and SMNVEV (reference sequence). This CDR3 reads CASSLRRTGGREQYF. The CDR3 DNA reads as TGTGCCAGCTCACTGCGGCGGACAGGGGGCCGAGAGCAGTACTTC.

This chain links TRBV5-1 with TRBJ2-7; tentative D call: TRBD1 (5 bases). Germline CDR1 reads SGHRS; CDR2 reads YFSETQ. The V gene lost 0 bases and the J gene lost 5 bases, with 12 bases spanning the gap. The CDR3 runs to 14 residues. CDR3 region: CASSLGQGGNEQYF. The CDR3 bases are TGCGCCAGCAGCTTGGGGCAGGGTGGGAACGAGCAGTACTTC.

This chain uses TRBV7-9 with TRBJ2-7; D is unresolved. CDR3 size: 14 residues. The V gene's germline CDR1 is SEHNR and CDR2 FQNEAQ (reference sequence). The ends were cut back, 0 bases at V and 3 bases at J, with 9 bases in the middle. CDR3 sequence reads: CASSLALPRYEQYF. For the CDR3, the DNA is TGTGCCAGCAGCTTAGCGCTACCTCGCTACGAGCAGTACTTC.

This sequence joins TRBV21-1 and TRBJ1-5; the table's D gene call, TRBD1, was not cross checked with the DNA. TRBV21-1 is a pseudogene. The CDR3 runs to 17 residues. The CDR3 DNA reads TGTGCCAGCAACGAAATCGGGTCAGGGACAGGGTATCAGCCCCAGCATTTT. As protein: CASNEIGSGTGYQPQHF.

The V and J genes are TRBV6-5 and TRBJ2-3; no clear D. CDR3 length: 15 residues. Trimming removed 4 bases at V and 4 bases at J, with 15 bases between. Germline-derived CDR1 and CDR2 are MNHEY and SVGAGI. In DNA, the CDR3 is TGTGCCAGCAGTTTCTCCACACTCGGGTCAGATACGCAGTATTTT. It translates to CASSFSTLGSDTQYF.